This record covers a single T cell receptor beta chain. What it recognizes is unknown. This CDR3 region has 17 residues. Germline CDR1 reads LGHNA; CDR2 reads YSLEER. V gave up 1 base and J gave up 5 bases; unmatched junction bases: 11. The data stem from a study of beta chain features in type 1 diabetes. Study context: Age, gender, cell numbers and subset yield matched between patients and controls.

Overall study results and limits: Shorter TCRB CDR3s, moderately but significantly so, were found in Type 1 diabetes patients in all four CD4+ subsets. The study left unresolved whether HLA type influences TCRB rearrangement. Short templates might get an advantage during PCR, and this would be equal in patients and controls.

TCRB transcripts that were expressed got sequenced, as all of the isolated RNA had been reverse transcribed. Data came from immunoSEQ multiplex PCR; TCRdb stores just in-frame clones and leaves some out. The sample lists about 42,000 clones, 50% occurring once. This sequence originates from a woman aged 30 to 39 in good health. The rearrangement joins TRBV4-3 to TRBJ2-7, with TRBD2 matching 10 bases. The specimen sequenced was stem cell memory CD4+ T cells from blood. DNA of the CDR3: TGCGCCAGCAGCCAAGGGGGGGCTAGCGGGAGTTACCACGAGCAGTACTTC. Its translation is CASSQGGASGSYHEQYF.